The entry below describes one TCR beta chain. This record comes from a study of technical replicates of blood from a few donors. Libraries were prepared by immunoSEQ multiplex PCR; TCRdb keeps only in-frame clonotypes and omits some of them. The sample consists of tens of thousands of clones, approximately 97% of them appearing once. The CDR3 runs to 13 residues. V was pared by 7 bases and J by 4 bases, with 13 bases between. Germline V CDR1 and CDR2: SNHLY, FYNNEI. The chain couples TRBV2 to TRBJ2-5, with a tentative D call TRBD1 (5 bases). The specimen sequenced was T cells isolated from PBMCs. The clonotype originates from a human donor in good health. CDR3 in amino acids: CASNQGSSETQYF. CDR3 nucleotide sequence: TGTGCCAGCAATCAGGGTTCCTCAGAGACCCAGTACTTC.